Below are 10 T cell receptor beta chains sequenced from a single sample in a study of regulatory T cells in long-lasting Graves disease. The time point: persistent/refractory GD, antithyroid drugs over 5 years with positive TRAb. Generation of the TCR library employed RNA extracted from PBMCs. Both iRepertoire HTBI primers and Arm-PCR of CDR3 regions were used to build the TCR beta libraries. Using its own MiXCR run on the multiplex PCR reads, TCRdb lists one record per CDR3 protein. The sample consists of around 460,000 distinct CDR3 sequences, 22% of them appearing once. The sequences come from peripheral blood mononuclear cells (PBMCs), collected when the disease was refractory, from a patient treated with antithyroid drugs. The receptors originated from a female donor with Graves disease.

With regard to this clonotype: This may be a read error, as it is one base from a much larger clone. This chain connects TRBV7-8 to TRBJ1-1; TRBD1 is a possible D gene (6 bases). Germline CDR1 reads SGHVS; CDR2 reads FQNEAQ. The CDR3 extends over 12 amino acids. CDR3 bases: TGTGCCAGCAGCCCAAGAGGGGGTGAAGCTTCCTTT. It codes for CASSPRGGEASF. Combining the CDR3 with reference TRBV7-8 and TRBJ1-1 gives the whole variable domain GAGVSQSPRYKVAKRGQDVALRCDPISGHVSLFWYQQALGQGPEFLTYFQNEAQLDKSGLPSDRFFAERPEGSVSTLKIQRTQQEDSAVYLCASSPRGGEASFGQGTRLTVV.

This clonotype was seen ten or more times. The gene calls are TRBV7-2 and TRBJ1-1; 7 bases line up with TRBD1. Germline values: CDR1 SGHTA, CDR2 FQGNSA. This CDR3 region has 16 residues. V gave up 2 bases and J gave up 5 bases; unmatched junction bases: 11. As DNA, the CDR3 is TGTGCCAGCAGCTTACCCGGGACAGCCAAACATACTGAAGCTTTCTTT. As protein: CASSLPGTAKHTEAFF.

V is TRBV3-1 and J is TRBJ1-5; D unclear. V lost 10 bases and J 3 bases, leaving 13 bases between the germline ends. From germline, CDR1 is LGHDT and CDR2 YNNKEL (reference sequence). The CDR3 consists of 13 residues. The CDR3 nucleotides read TGTGCCACCGGGCAAGGGAACAATCAGCCCCAGCATTTT. Protein: CATGQGNNQPQHF.

This clonotype appeared many times. The chain carries TRBV6-2 or TRBV6-3 and TRBJ1-4; TRBD1 is a possible D gene (5 bases). Germline V gene lookup returns CDR1 MNHEY and CDR2 SVGEGT. Between the trimmed V and J ends, which lost 2 bases and 8 bases, there was a span of 15 bases. CDR3 length: 15 residues. As DNA, the CDR3 is TGTGCCAGCAGTTACGCCGCGGGACTATCAGAAAAACTGTTTTTT. It specifies CASSYAAGLSEKLFF.

With regard to this clonotype: The junction departs from the called germline gene at one end, perhaps through a read error. The chain uses TRBV11-2 and TRBJ1-4; D remains unclear. This CDR3 contains 14 residues. Germline values: CDR1 SGHAT, CDR2 FQNNGV. CDR3 in DNA: TGTGCCAGCAGCTCCACGGGCGGGAATGAAAAACGGTTTTTT. Amino acids: CASSSTGGNEKRFF.

Worth noting for this clonotype: With a much larger clone just one base away, this may be a read error. This chain uses TRBV6-5 with TRBJ2-7; 10 nucleotides align to TRBD1. Germline CDR1 and CDR2: MNHEY and SVGAGI. V dropped 4 bases and J dropped 3; count of bases not matched to a gene: 0. This CDR3 is 13 amino acids long. The CDR3 reads CASSWTGGYEQYF. CDR3 nucleotide sequence: TGTGCCAGCAGTTGGACAGGGGGCTACGAGCAGTACTTC.

This chain connects TRBV12-3 or TRBV12-4 to TRBJ2-5, with 13 bases matching TRBD2. There are 15 residues in the CDR3. With 5 bases clipped from V and 5 bases from J, the junction kept 5 bases outside the gene matches. DNA for the CDR3: TGTGCCAGCAGTATGACTAGCGGGGGGTATGAGACCCAGTACTTC. Translation gives CASSMTSGGYETQYF.

The gene calls are TRBV20-1 and TRBJ1-1; D call uncertain. Trimming removed 3 bases from V and 5 bases from J, with 10 bases in between. CDR3 length equals 12 residues. Germline V gene sequence: CDR1 DFQATT, CDR2 SNEGSKA (reference sequence). CDR3 residues: CSASAVRTEAFF. The CDR3 bases are TGCAGTGCTAGCGCGGTAAGGACTGAAGCTTTCTTT.

A remark on this clonotype: A much larger clone lies one base from this, so it may be a read error. The chain carries TRBV12-3 or TRBV12-4 and TRBJ2-1; 9 nucleotides align to TRBD2. CDR3 length: 14 residues. CDR3 amino acids: CASTTVRGGNGQFF. In DNA, the CDR3 is TGTGCCAGCACTACGGTGCGGGGGGGAAATGGGCAGTTCTTC.

This sequence joins TRBV11-1 and TRBJ1-1; possible D gene TRBD1, 5 bases. V was trimmed by 6 bases and J by 1 base, leaving 21 bases between them. The CDR3 is 17 amino acids. Germline V gene lookup returns CDR1 SGHAT and CDR2 FQDESV (reference sequence). The CDR3 region is CASRNGGWGRENTEAFF. The CDR3, as DNA: TGTGCCAGCAGAAACGGGGGATGGGGCCGGGAGAACACTGAAGCTTTCTTT.